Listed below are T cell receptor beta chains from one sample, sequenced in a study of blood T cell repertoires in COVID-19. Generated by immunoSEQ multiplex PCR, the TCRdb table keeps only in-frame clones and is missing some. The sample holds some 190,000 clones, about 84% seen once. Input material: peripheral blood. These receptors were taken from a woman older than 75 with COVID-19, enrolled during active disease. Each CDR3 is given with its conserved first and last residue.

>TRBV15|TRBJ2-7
CATSRDRGYEQYF
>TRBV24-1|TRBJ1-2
CATSDHTGYGYTF
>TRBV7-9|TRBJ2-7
CASSPPGQKNEQYF
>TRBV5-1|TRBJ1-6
CASSLNPGRGNSPLHF
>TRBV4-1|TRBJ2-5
CASSQDRETQYF
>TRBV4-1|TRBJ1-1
CASSQGTDNTEAFF
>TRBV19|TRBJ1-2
CASSMGHYGYTF
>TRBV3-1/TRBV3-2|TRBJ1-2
CASSQSPGMGYTF
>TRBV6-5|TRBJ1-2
CASSHEGPGGGGYTF
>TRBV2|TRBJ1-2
CASSDGQGGYGYTF
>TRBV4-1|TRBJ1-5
CASSQEVGPQHF
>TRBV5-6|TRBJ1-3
CASSLLGQGNTIYF
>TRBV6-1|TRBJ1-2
CASSERYRTNYGYTF
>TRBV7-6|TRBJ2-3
CASSPRGSFADTQYF
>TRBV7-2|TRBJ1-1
CASSLGNRGGKAFF
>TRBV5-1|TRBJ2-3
CASRSSGVSDTQYF
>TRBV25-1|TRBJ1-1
CASLGQPNTEAFF
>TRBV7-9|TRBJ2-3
CASGQGSTDTQYF
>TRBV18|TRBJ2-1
CASSPMPGNEQFF
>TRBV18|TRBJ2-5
CASSHGQADQETQYF
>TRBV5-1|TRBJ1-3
CASSDPGTGNSGNTIYF
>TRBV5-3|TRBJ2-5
CARSRGPQETQYF
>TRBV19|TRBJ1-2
CASTGSGGTAAANYGYTF
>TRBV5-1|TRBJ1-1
CASSPGQGALLYAFF
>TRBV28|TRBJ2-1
CASSSVAGGPIHEQFF
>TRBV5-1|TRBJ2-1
CASSLTSGQRGYNEQFF
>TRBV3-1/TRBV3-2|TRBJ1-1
CASSQGGLMNTEAFF
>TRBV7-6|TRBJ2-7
CASSGTGVVNEQYF
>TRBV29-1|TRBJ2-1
CSVLVEWPQFF
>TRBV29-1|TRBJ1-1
CSGKPHGRTMNTEAFF
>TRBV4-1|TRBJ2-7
CASSQGAGDHYEQYF
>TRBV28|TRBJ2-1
CASNVAGVYEQFF
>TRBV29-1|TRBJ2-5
CSVGAGGSQETQYF
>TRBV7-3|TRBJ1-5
CASSLTVEPQHF
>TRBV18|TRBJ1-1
CASSPPSTTEVFF
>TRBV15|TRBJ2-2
CATSRGGTSGTGELFF
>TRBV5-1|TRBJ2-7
CASSPGGADTYEQYF
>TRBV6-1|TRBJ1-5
CASTPGQGARQPQHF
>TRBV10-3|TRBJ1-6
CAISESTGGNSPLHF
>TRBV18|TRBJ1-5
CASSPGTGGWEQPQHF
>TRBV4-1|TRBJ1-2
CASSQDPQPYGYTF
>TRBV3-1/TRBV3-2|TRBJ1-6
CATTGRGGNSPLHF
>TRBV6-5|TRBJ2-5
CASSLYGVESETQYF
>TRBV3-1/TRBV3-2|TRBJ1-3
CASRGTGALSGNTIYF
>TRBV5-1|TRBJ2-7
CASSLGVSVENSYEQYF
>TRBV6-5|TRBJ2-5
CASDLGVQETQYF
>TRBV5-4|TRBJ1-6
CASSPDTQSPLHF
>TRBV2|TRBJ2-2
CASHREITGELFF
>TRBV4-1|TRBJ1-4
CASSQQQGPNEKLFF
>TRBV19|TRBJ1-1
CASSSPRRGKDEAFF
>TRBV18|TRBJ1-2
CASSPDRASGYTF
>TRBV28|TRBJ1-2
CASRDTGGSDGYTF
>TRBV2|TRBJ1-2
CASNGRGGAHGYTF
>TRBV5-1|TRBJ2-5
CASSLVGSGETQYF
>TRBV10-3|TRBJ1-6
CAISEGTGGETSPLHF
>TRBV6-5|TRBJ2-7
CASTSIRREHYEQYF
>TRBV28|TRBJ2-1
CASSTPRGDNEQFF
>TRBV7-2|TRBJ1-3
CASSLESGVGRNTIYF
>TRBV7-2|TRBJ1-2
CASSAQIRDGYTF
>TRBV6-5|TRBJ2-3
CASSNSGLRTDTQYF